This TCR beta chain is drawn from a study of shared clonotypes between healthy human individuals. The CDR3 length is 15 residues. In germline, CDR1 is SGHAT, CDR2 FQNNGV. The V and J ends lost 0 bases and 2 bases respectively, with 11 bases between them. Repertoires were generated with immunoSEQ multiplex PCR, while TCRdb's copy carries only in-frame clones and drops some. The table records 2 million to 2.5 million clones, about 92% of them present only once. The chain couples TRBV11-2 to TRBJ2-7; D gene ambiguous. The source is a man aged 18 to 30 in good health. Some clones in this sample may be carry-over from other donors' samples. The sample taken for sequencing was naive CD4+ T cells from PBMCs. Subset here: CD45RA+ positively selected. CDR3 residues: CASSLDSRLPYEQYF. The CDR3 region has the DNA TGTGCCAGCAGCTTAGATTCGAGACTCCCCTACGAGCAGTACTTC.